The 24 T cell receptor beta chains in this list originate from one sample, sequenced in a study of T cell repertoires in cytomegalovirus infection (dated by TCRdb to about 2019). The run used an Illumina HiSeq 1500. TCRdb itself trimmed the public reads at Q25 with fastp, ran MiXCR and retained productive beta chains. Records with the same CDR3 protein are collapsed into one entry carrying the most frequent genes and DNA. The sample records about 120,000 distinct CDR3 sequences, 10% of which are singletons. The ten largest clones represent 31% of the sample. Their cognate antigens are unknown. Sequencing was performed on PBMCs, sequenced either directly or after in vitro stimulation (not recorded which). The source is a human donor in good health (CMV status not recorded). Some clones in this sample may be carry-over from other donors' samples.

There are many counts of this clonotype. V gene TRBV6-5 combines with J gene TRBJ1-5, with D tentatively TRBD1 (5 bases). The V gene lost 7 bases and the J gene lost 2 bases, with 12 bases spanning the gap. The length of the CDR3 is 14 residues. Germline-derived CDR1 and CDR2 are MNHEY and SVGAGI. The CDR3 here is CASKGDGGNQPQHF. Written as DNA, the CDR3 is TGTGCCAGCAAAGGGGACGGTGGCAATCAGCCCCAGCATTTT.

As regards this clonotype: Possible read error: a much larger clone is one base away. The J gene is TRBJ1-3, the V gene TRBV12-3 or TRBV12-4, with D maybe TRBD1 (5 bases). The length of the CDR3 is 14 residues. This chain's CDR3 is CASSPTGAGDTIYF. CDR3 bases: TGTGCCAGCAGTCCTACCGGGGCTGGAGACACCATATATTTT.

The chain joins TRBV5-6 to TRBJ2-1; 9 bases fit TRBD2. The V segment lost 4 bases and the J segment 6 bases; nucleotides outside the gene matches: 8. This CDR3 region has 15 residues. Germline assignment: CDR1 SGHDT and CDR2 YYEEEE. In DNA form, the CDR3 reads TGTGCCAGCAGCGGGATTAGCGGGAGTTCCAATGAGCAGTTCTTC. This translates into CASSGISGSSNEQFF. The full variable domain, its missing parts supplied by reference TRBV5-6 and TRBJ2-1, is DAGVTQSPTHLIKTRGQQVTLRCSPKSGHDTVSWYQQALGQGPQFIFQYYEEEERQRGNFPDRFSGHQFPNYSSELNVNALLLGDSALYLCASSGISGSSNEQFFGPGTRLTVL.

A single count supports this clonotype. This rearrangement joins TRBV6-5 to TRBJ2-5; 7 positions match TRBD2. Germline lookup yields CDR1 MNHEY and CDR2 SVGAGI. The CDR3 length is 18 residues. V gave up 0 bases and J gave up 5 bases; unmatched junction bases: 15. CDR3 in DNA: TGTGCCAGCAGTTACTCAGCTACTGGACTAGGGCGGATCGAGACCCAGTACTTC. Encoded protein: CASSYSATGLGRIETQYF.

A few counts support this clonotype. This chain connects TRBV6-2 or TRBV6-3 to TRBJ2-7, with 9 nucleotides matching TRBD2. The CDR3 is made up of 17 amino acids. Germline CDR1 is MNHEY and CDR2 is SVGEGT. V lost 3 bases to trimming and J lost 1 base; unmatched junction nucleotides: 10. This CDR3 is CASSYPRSSGSSYEQYV. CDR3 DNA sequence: TGTGCCAGCAGTTATCCCCGGAGTAGCGGGAGTTCCTACGAGCAGTACGTC.

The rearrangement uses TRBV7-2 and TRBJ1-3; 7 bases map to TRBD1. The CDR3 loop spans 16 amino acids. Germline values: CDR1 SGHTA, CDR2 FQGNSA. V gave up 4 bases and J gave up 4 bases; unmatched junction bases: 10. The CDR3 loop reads CASSSQTGARGNTIYF. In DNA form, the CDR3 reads TGTGCCAGCAGCTCCCAAACAGGGGCGCGGGGAAACACCATATATTTT.

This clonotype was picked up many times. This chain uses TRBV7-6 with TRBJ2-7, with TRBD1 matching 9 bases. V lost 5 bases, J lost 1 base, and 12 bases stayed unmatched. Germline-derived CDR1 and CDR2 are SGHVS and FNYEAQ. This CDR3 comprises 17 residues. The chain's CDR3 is CASSPIPGQGGSYEQYF. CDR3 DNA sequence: TGTGCCAGCAGCCCAATCCCGGGACAGGGAGGGTCCTACGAGCAGTACTTC. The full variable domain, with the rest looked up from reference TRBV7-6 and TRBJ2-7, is GAGVSQSPRYKVTKRGQDVALRCDPISGHVSLYWYRQALGQGPEFLTYFNYEAQQDKSGLPNDRFSAERPEGSISTLTIQRTEQRDSAMYRCASSPIPGQGGSYEQYFGPGTRLTVT.

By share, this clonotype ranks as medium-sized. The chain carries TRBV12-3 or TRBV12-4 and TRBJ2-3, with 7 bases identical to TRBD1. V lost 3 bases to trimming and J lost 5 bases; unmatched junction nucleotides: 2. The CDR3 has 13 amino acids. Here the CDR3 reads CASSLRQGDTQYF. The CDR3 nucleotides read TGTGCCAGCAGTTTGCGACAGGGAGATACGCAGTATTTT.

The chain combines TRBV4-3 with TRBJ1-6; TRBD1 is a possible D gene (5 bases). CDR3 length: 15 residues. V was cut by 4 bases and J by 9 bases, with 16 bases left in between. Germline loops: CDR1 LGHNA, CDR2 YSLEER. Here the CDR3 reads CASSRDSRGSSPLHF. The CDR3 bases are TGCGCCAGCAGCCGAGACAGCCGCGGGAGTTCACCCCTCCACTTT.

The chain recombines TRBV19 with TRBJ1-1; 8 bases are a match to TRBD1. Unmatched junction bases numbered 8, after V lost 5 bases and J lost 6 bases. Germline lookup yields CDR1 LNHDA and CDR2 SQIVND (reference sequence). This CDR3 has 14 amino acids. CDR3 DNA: TGTGCCAGTAGTTTCAGGGGGCTCGGCTCTGAAGCTTTCTTT. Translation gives CASSFRGLGSEAFF. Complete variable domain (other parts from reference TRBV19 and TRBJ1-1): DGGITQSPKYLFRKEGQNVTLSCEQNLNHDAMYWYRQDPGQGLRLIYYSQIVNDFQKGDIAEGYSVSREKKESFPLTVTSAQKNPTAFYLCASSFRGLGSEAFFGQGTRLTVV.

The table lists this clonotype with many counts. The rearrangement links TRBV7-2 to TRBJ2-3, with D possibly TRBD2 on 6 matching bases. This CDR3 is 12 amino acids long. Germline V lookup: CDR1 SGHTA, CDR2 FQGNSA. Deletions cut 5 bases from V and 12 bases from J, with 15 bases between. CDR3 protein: CASSLSLASQYF. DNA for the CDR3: TGTGCCAGCAGCCTAAGTCTAGCGTCACAGTATTTT.

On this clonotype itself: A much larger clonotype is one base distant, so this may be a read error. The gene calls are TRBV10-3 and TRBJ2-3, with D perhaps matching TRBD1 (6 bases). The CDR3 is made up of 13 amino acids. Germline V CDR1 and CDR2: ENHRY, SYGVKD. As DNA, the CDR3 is TGTGCCATCAATGAGCAGGGGACAGATACGCAGTATTTT. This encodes CAINEQGTDTQYF.

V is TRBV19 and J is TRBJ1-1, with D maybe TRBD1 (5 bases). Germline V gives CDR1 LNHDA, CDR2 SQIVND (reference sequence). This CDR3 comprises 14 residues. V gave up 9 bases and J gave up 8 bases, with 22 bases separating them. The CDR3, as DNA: TGTGCCAGCCACCCAGGGAGGGGAATGTCGGAAGCTTTCTTT. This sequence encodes CASHPGRGMSEAFF.

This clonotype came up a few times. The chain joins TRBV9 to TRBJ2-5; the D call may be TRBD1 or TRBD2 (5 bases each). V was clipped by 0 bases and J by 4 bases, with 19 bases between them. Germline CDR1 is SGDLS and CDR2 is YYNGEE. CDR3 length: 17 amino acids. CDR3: CASSVAPGAGLGETQYF. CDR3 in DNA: TGTGCCAGCAGCGTAGCGCCCGGGGCAGGTCTGGGAGAGACCCAGTACTTC.

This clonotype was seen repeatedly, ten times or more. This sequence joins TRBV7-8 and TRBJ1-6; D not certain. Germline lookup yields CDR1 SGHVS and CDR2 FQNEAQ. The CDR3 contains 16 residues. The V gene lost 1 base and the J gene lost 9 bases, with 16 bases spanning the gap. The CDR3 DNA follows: TGTGCCAGCAGCTTAGGGGAGGCAGCCTCTTCTTCACCCCTCCACTTT. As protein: CASSLGEAASSSPLHF.

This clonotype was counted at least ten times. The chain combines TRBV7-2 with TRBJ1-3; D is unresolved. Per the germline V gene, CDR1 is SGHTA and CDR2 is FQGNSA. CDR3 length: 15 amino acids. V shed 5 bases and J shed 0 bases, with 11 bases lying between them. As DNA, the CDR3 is TGTGCCAGCAGCGCCGGACTTTACTCTGGAAACACCATATATTTT. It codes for CASSAGLYSGNTIYF.

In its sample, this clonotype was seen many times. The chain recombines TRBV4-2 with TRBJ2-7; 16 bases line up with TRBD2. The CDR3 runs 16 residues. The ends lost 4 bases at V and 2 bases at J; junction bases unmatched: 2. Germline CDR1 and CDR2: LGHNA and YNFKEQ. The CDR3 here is CASSRGLAGGAYEQYF. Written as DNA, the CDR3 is TGTGCCAGCAGCCGGGGACTAGCGGGAGGGGCCTACGAGCAGTACTTC.

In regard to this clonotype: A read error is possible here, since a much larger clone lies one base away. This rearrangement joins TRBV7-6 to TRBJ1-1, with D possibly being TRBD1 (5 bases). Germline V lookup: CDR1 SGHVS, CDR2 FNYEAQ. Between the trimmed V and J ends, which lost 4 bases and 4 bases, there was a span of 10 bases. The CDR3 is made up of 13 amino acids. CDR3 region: CASSSDRTTEAFF. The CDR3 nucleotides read TGTGCCAGCAGCTCAGACAGAACCACTGAAGCTTTCTTT.

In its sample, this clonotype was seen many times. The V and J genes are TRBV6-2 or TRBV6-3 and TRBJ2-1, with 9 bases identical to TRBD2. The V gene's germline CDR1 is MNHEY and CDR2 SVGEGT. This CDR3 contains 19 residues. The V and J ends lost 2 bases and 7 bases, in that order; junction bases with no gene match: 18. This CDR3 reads CASSYSTEVTSGYRNEQFF. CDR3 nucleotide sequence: TGTGCCAGCAGTTACAGTACAGAGGTCACTAGCGGGTATAGGAATGAGCAGTTCTTC.

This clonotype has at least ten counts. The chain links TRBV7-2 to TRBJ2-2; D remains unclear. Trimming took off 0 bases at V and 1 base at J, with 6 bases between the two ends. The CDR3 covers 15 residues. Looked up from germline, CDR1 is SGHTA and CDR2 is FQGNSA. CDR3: CASSLADLNTGELFF. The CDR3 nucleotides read TGTGCCAGCAGCTTAGCGGATTTGAACACCGGGGAGCTGTTTTTT.

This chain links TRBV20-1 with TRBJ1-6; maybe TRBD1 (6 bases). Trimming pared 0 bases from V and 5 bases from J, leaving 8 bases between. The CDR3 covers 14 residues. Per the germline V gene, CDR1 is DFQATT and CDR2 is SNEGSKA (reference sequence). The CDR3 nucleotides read TGCAGTGCTAGAGAGACAGGAAATAATTCACCCCTCCACTTT. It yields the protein CSARETGNNSPLHF.

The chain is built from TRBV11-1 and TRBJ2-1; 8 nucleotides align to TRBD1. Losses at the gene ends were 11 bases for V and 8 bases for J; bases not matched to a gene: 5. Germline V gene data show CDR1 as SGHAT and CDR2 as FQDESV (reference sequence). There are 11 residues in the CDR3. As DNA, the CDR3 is TGTGCCGTACAGGGGGACCATGAGCAGTTCTTC. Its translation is CAVQGDHEQFF.

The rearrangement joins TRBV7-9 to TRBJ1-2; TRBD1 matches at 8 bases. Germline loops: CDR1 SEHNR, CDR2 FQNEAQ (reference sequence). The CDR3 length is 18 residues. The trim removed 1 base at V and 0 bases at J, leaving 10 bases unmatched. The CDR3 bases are TGTGCCAGCAGCTTAGACTCGGTCAGGGGGCTCTCTAACTATGGCTACACCTTC. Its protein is CASSLDSVRGLSNYGYTF.

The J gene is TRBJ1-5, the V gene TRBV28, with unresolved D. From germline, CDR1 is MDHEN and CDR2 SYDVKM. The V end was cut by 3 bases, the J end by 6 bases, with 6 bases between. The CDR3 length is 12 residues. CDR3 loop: CASSFTPQPQHF. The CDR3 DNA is TGTGCCAGCAGTTTTACACCTCAGCCCCAGCATTTT.